This T cell receptor beta chain was recovered during a study of blood T cell repertoires in COVID-19. Study context: Both acute and convalescent COVID-19 samples were obtained from the United States, Italy and Spain. Nucleic acid was either cDNA or gDNA, and it came from T cells, B-cell-depleted T cells, or PBMCs.

Authors' processing steps: Amplification from reference gene primers served as the basis for estimated nucleated cell counts. Measured with immunoSEQ multiplex PCR; TCRdb has only the in-frame clones, and not every one. That table supplies the V and J calls and clone size; D and trimming were determined from the DNA. The table has about 130,000 clones, about 85% seen once. Germline V gene sequence: CDR1 SQVTM, CDR2 ANQGSEA. V shed 0 bases and J 1 base; nucleotides not matched to a gene: 5. The CDR3 spans 16 residues. In this sample, this clone turned up a few times. The sample comprised peripheral blood. The genes are TRBV29-1 and TRBJ2-7; 11 positions match TRBD2. This clonotype was obtained from a man aged 55 to 70 with acute or convalescent COVID-19. The DNA for the CDR3 is TGCAGCGTTGAAGACACTAGCGGGAGAGGATCCTACGAGCAGTACTTC. Its translation is CSVEDTSGRGSYEQYF.